This TCR beta chain was observed in a study of blood T cell repertoires in COVID-19. TCRdb's table, derived via immunoSEQ multiplex PCR, lists solely in-frame clones and lacks some. Of some 490,000 clones in the sample, around nine tenths were seen once. This CDR3 spans 14 amino acids. J was trimmed by 7 bases and V by 7 bases; bases with no gene match: 10. The germline V gene has CDR1 MNHEY and CDR2 SVGAGI. This rearrangement joins TRBV6-5 to TRBJ2-1; 7 bases align to TRBD2. This sequence was found in a woman aged 55 to 70 who had recovered from COVID-19. Sequenced material: PBMCs or T cells enriched from blood (not recorded which). The DNA of the CDR3 is TGTGCCAGCAAGGAGGGCGGGGGAGGGAATGAGCAGTTCTTC. Translation gives CASKEGGGGNEQFF.